A single sample is the source of the 26 T cell receptor beta chains below, sequenced in a study of T cell changes during pregnancy in multiple sclerosis. The method was immunoSEQ multiplex PCR; TCRdb's version includes in-frame clones alone and lacks a portion of them. The table shows about 76,000 clones, with approximately 93% occurring only once. The sequencing here drew on peripheral blood, taken in the second trimester of pregnancy. The receptors here all came from a female donor with multiple sclerosis, enrolled in a pregnancy study.

The chain is built from TRBV5-4 and TRBJ1-1, with D possibly being TRBD1 (6 bases). The CDR3 sequence is 12 residues long. Trimming removed 5 bases at V and 6 bases at J, with 11 bases between. CDR1 and CDR2 (germline): SGHNT, YYREEE (reference sequence). CDR3: CASSSDSPEAFF. CDR3 DNA sequence: TGTGCCAGCAGTTCGGACAGCCCTGAAGCTTTCTTT. Filled out from reference TRBV5-4 and TRBJ1-1, the complete variable domain reads ETGVTQSPTHLIKTRGQQVTLRCSSQSGHNTVSWYQQALGQGPQFIFQYYREEENGRGNFPPRFSGLQFPNYSSELNVNALELDDSALYLCASSSDSPEAFFGQGTRLTVV.

The chain couples TRBV29-1 to TRBJ2-1; the match to TRBD1 covers 8 bases. Germline values: CDR1 SQVTM, CDR2 ANQGSEA. Trimming removed 4 bases from V and 7 bases from J; junction bases left unmatched: 6. The CDR3 has 13 residues. CDR3 protein: CSVGTGIENEQFF. The CDR3, as DNA: TGCAGCGTTGGGACAGGGATAGAGAATGAGCAGTTCTTC.

This clone was detected only once. The genes are TRBV5-1 and TRBJ2-1, with D uncertain. CDR1 is SGHRS and CDR2 is YFSETQ in the germline V gene. The CDR3 covers 15 residues. The germline V and J ends were trimmed by 0 bases and 0 bases, with 7 bases remaining between them. This CDR3 is CASSLGRSSYNEQFF. CDR3 DNA: TGCGCCAGCAGCTTGGGGCGGAGCTCCTACAATGAGCAGTTCTTC.

This clone came up once. The chain has TRBV15 and TRBJ1-1; 8 nucleotides line up with TRBD1. The CDR3 is made up of 14 amino acids. Germline loops: CDR1 LNHNV, CDR2 YYDKDF (reference sequence). Unmatched junction bases numbered 0, after V lost 0 bases and J lost 3 bases. The CDR3 DNA reads as TGTGCCACCAGCAGAGACAGGGGGCACACTGAAGCTTTCTTT. Protein product: CATSRDRGHTEAFF.

The sample holds one count of this clone. The rearrangement joins TRBV29-1 to TRBJ1-2, with 9 bases that match TRBD1. The CDR3 length is 13 residues. Germline lookup yields CDR1 SQVTM and CDR2 ANQGSEA. J gave up 6 bases and V 8 bases, and 10 bases lay outside the gene matches. CDR3 bases: TGCAGCTACAGAGGGGGACAGGGACATGGCTACACCTTC. This sequence encodes CSYRGGQGHGYTF.

The rearrangement links TRBV5-4 to TRBJ2-1; 9 bases map to TRBD1. Germline values: CDR1 SGHNT, CDR2 YYREEE (reference sequence). Losses at the gene ends were 3 bases for V and 13 bases for J; bases not matched to a gene: 14. The CDR3 spans 15 residues. CDR3 bases: TGTGCCAGCAGCTCATCCCGGGACAGGGAATATCCCCAGTTCTTC. This sequence encodes CASSSSRDREYPQFF.

The rearrangement links TRBV14 to TRBJ2-1; TRBD1 might be the D (5 bases). Trimming removed 4 bases at V and 0 bases at J, with 10 bases between. Germline CDR1 SGHDN, CDR2 FVKESK. The CDR3 length is 15 residues. In DNA form, the CDR3 reads TGTGCCAGCAGCCGGGGCAGGAGCTCCTACAATGAGCAGTTCTTC. It translates to CASSRGRSSYNEQFF.

This chain uses TRBV7-2 with TRBJ2-3; maybe TRBD1 (5 bases). V was trimmed by 4 bases and J by 7 bases, leaving 15 bases between them. This CDR3 has 14 residues. In germline, CDR1 is SGHTA, CDR2 FQGNSA. The CDR3 coding sequence is TGTGCCAGCAGCTCTCAGACCCAGGGAAATACGCAGTATTTT. It yields the protein CASSSQTQGNTQYF. The full variable domain, completed using reference TRBV7-2 and TRBJ2-3, is GAGVSQSPSNKVTEKGKDVELRCDPISGHTALYWYRQSLGQGLEFLIYFQGNSAPDKSGLPSDRFSAERTGGSVSTLTIQRTQQEDSAVYLCASSSQTQGNTQYFGPGTRLTVL.

The genes are TRBV5-8 and TRBJ1-1, with D perhaps TRBD1 (6 bases). The CDR3 covers 15 residues. V shed 5 bases and J shed 1 base, with 15 bases lying between them. The germline CDR1 and CDR2 sequences are SGHTS and YDEGEE. CDR3 protein: CASSRDTRWNTEAFF. The CDR3 DNA follows: TGTGCCAGCAGTCGGGACACCCGGTGGAACACTGAAGCTTTCTTT.

This chain links TRBV28 with TRBJ1-2, with D hard to call. Germline CDR1 and CDR2: MDHEN and SYDVKM. The CDR3 has 13 amino acids. V was clipped by 6 bases and J by 4 bases, with 12 bases between them. The chain's CDR3 is CASSTQTPYGYTF. The CDR3 DNA is TGTGCCAGCAGCACACAGACACCCTATGGCTACACCTTC.

The chain couples TRBV6-5 to TRBJ2-5; no definite D call. V was clipped by 2 bases and J by 5 bases, with 15 bases between them. The CDR3 has 15 amino acids. CDR1 and CDR2 from the germline V gene are MNHEY and SVGAGI. The CDR3 is CASSYLGRLKETQYF. DNA of the CDR3: TGTGCCAGCAGTTACCTCGGCAGGTTGAAGGAGACCCAGTACTTC.

The gene calls are TRBV6-5 and TRBJ2-5, with a weak D call TRBD2 (6 bases). Trimming took off 11 bases at V and 4 bases at J, with 11 bases between the two ends. The CDR3 covers 11 residues. Germline CDR1 and CDR2: MNHEY and SVGAGI. This CDR3 reads CAAEEGETQYF. CDR3 sequence (DNA): TGTGCCGCGGAGGAGGGAGAGACCCAGTACTTC.

This sequence joins TRBV29-1 and TRBJ2-7; D is unclear. This CDR3 is 12 amino acids long. With 1 base removed from V and 4 bases from J, the gap between germline ends came to 8 bases. In germline, CDR1 is SQVTM, CDR2 ANQGSEA. CDR3 nucleotides: TGCAGCGTTGAAGTTGGAGAATACGAGCAGTACTTC. This gives the protein CSVEVGEYEQYF.

The chain recombines TRBV7-6 with TRBJ1-3; 9 positions agree with TRBD1. Unmatched junction bases numbered 5, after V lost 2 bases and J lost 0 bases. Germline V gene lookup returns CDR1 SGHVS and CDR2 FNYEAQ. CDR3 size: 17 residues. For the CDR3, the DNA is TGTGCCAGCAGCTTAACCGGGACAGGGAGCTCTGGAAACACCATATATTTT. Its translation is CASSLTGTGSSGNTIYF.

This CDR3 is CASSVEGGGPQPRLTDTQYF. The CDR3 coding sequence is TGTGCCAGCAGCGTAGAAGGCGGGGGGCCGCAGCCCCGACTCACAGATACGCAGTATTTT. The rearrangement joins TRBV9 to TRBJ2-3; 8 bases agree with TRBD2. There are 20 residues in the CDR3. Trimming at V came to 0 bases and at J to 2 bases, leaving 17 bases not matched to a gene. Germline CDR1 reads SGDLS; CDR2 reads YYNGEE.

The gene calls are TRBV21-1 and TRBJ2-5; the table's D call TRBD1 went unverified against the DNA. TRBV21-1 is a documented pseudogene. The CDR3 has 11 amino acids. The CDR3 DNA is TGTGCCAGCAGCGGCTCTGGGACCCAGTACTTC. This codes for CASSGSGTQYF.

This clone was observed a handful of times. CDR3: CAWKGQGITEAFF. DNA of the CDR3: TGTGCCTGGAAAGGACAGGGAATCACTGAAGCTTTCTTT. The chain couples TRBV30 to TRBJ1-1; 8 positions match TRBD1. With 4 bases clipped from V and 4 bases from J, the junction kept 5 bases outside the gene matches. CDR1 and CDR2 from the germline V gene are GTSNPN and SVGIG (reference sequence). The CDR3 has 13 residues.

This chain joins TRBV7-9 and TRBJ2-5; D is uncertain. Looked up from germline, CDR1 is SEHNR and CDR2 is FQNEAQ (reference sequence). V was pared by 10 bases and J by 5 bases, with 11 bases between. The CDR3 is made up of 11 amino acids. The CDR3 coding sequence is TGTGCCACCAAACTCTTCGAGACCCAGTACTTC. Amino acid sequence: CATKLFETQYF.

V is TRBV5-1 and J is TRBJ2-5; 9 positions agree with TRBD2. This CDR3 is built from 15 residues. The germline V gene has CDR1 SGHRS and CDR2 YFSETQ. The V gene end was trimmed by 2 bases and the J gene end by 5 bases; junction bases not matched to a gene: 7. CDR3 amino acids: CASSFNDAGGETQYF. In nucleotides, the CDR3 is TGCGCCAGCAGCTTTAATGACGCGGGAGGGGAGACCCAGTACTTC.

The rearrangement uses TRBV6-4 and TRBJ2-3, with TRBD1 matching 10 bases. This CDR3 is 14 amino acids long. The germline V gene encodes CDR1 MRHNA and CDR2 SNTAGT. With V trimmed by 4 bases and J by 4 bases, 2 bases remained unmatched. CDR3 in amino acids: CASSVGTGADTQYF. CDR3 DNA: TGTGCCAGCAGTGTGGGGACAGGGGCAGATACGCAGTATTTT.

This chain uses TRBV2 with TRBJ1-4; 9 bases are shared with TRBD1. From germline, CDR1 is SNHLY and CDR2 FYNNEI. CDR3 length: 16 residues. V shed 5 bases and J 3 bases; nucleotides not matched to a gene: 7. CDR3 in DNA: TGTGCCAGCAGTCCCACAGGGGGCAGAGCTAATGAAAAACTGTTTTTT. It yields the protein CASSPTGGRANEKLFF.

The chain uses TRBV7-6 and TRBJ2-2; 9 nucleotides align to TRBD2. V was pared by 5 bases and J by 5 bases, with 6 bases of the junction left unmatched. Per the germline V gene, CDR1 is SGHVS and CDR2 is FNYEAQ. The CDR3 length is 15 residues. The DNA of the CDR3 is TGTGCCAGCAGCACCAGCACTAGCGGGACCGGGGAGCTGTTTTTT. Encoded protein: CASSTSTSGTGELFF.

This clone was counted a single time. The J gene is TRBJ2-5, the V gene TRBV7-8, with D unresolved. This CDR3 contains 12 residues. Germline V gives CDR1 SGHVS, CDR2 FQNEAQ. V gave up 5 bases and J gave up 5 bases, with 9 bases separating them. This CDR3 reads CASSPIPETQYF. The CDR3 region has the DNA TGTGCCAGCAGCCCTATACCGGAGACCCAGTACTTC.

The chain uses TRBV5-6 and TRBJ2-2, with 8 nucleotides matching TRBD2. After removal of 2 bases from V and 1 base from J, the junction contained 10 bases not matched to a gene. This CDR3 spans 18 amino acids. Germline values: CDR1 SGHDT, CDR2 YYEEEE. DNA of the CDR3: TGTGCCAGCAGCTTCCTGGGACTAGAAAGGTTGAACACCGGGGAGCTGTTTTTT. Amino acids: CASSFLGLERLNTGELFF.

The chain carries TRBV11-3 and TRBJ2-7, with 8 bases identical to TRBD2. V lost 5 bases to trimming and J lost 7 bases; unmatched junction nucleotides: 7. The CDR3 length is 13 residues. The germline V gene encodes CDR1 SGHNT and CDR2 YENEEA. The CDR3 DNA sequence: TGTGCCAGCAGCCAATTACGGGGGGGAGAGCAGTACTTC. It codes for CASSQLRGGEQYF.

Here the CDR3 DNA reads TGCAGCGTTGTGACAGGGGGCACCGGGGAGCTGTTTTTT. This gives the protein CSVVTGGTGELFF. This sequence joins TRBV29-1 and TRBJ2-2, with TRBD1 matching over 9 bases. The V gene's germline CDR1 is SQVTM and CDR2 ANQGSEA. This CDR3 is 13 amino acids long. V was clipped by 4 bases and J by 4 bases; unmatched bases: 1.